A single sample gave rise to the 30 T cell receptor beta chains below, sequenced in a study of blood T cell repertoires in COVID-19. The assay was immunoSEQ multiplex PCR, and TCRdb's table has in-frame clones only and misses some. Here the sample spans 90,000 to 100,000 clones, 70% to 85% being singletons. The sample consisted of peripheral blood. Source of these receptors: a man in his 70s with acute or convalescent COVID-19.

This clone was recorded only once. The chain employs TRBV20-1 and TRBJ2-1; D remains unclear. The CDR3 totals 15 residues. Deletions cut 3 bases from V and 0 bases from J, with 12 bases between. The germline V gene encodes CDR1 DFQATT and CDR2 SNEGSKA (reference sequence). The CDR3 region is CSASSRMSSYNEQFF. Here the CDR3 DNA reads TGCAGTGCTAGTTCTAGAATGAGCTCCTACAATGAGCAGTTCTTC.

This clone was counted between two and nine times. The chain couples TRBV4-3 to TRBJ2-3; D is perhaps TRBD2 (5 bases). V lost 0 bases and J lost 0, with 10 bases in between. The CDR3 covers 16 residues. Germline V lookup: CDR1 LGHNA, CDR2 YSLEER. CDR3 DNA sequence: TGCGCCAGCAGCCAAGATTTAGGACTCAGCACAGATACGCAGTATTTT. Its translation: CASSQDLGLSTDTQYF.

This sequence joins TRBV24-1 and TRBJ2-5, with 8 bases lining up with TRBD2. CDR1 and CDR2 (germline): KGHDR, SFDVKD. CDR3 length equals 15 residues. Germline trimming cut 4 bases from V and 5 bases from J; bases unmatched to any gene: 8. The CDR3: CATSEGAGDRETQYF. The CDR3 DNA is TGTGCCACCAGTGAGGGAGCGGGAGATCGGGAGACCCAGTACTTC.

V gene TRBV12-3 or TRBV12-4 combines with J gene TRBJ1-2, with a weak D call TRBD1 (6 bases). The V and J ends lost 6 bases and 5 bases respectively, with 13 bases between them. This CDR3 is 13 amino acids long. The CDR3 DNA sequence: TGTGCCAGCAGCCCGGGACAATTTTATGGCTACACCTTC. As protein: CASSPGQFYGYTF.

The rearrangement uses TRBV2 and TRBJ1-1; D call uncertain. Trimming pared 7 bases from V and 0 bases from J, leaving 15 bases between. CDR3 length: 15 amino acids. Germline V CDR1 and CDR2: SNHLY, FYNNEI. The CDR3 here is CASTLDGRMNTEAFF. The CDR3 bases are TGTGCCAGCACTCTGGACGGGAGAATGAACACTGAAGCTTTCTTT.

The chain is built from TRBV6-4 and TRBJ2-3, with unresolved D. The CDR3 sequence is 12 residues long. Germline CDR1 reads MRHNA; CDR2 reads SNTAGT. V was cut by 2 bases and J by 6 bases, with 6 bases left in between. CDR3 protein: CASSDASDTQYF. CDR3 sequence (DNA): TGTGCCAGCAGTGACGCGTCTGATACGCAGTATTTT.

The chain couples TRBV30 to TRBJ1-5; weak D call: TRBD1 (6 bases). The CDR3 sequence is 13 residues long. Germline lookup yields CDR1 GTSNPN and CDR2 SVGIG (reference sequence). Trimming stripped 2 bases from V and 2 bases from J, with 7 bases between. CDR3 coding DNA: TGTGCCTGGAGTTCAGGGGGCAATCAGCCCCAGCATTTT. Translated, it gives CAWSSGGNQPQHF.

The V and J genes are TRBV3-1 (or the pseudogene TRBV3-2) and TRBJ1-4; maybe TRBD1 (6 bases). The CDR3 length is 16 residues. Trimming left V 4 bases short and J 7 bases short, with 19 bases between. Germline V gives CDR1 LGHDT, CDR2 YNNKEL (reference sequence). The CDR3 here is CASSPGAGARTEKLFF. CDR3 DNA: TGTGCCAGCAGCCCTGGGGCGGGGGCGAGGACTGAAAAACTGTTTTTT.

CDR3 in amino acids: CASSVLHTSYGYTF. The CDR3 bases are TGTGCCAGCAGTGTGCTACATACTAGCTATGGCTACACCTTC. V and J are TRBV2 and TRBJ1-2, with no clear D. This CDR3 has 14 residues. CDR1 and CDR2 (germline): SNHLY, FYNNEI. V was shortened by 4 bases and J by 4 bases, with 13 bases between the two germline ends.

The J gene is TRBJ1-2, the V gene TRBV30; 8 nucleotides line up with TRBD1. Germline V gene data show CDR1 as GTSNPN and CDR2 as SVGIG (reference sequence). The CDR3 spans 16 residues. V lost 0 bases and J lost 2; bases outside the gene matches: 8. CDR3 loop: CAWSVPGQVRNYGYTF. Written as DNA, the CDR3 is TGTGCCTGGAGTGTACCGGGACAGGTCAGGAACTATGGCTACACCTTC. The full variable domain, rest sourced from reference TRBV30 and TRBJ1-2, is SQTIHQWPATLVQPVGSPLSLECTVEGTSNPNLYWYRQAAGRGLQLLFYSVGIGQISSEVPQNLSASRPQDRQFILSSKKLLLSDSGFYLCAWSVPGQVRNYGYTFGSGTRLTVV.

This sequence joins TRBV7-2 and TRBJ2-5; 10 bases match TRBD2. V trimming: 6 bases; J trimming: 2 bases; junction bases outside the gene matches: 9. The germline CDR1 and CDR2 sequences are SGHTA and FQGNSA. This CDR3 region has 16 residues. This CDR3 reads CASRPGLAVNQETQYF. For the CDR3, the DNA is TGTGCCAGCAGACCAGGACTAGCGGTAAATCAAGAGACCCAGTACTTC.

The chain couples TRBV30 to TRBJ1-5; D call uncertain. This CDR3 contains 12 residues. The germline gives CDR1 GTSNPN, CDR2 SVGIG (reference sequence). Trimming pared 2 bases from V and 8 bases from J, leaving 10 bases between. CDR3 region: CAWSTTFEPQHF. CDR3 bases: TGTGCCTGGAGTACTACCTTTGAGCCCCAGCATTTT.

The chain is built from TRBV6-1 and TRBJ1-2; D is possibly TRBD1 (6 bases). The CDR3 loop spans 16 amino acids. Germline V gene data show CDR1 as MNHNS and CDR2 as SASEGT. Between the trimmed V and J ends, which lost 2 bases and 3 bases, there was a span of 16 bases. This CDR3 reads CASSELGQIIDYGYTF. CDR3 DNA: TGTGCCAGCAGTGAATTAGGACAGATCATCGACTATGGCTACACCTTC.

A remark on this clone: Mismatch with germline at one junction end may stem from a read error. The CDR3 here is CSVSGGSSEQYF. DNA of the CDR3: TGCAGCGTGAGCGGGGGCTCCTCCGAGCAGTACTTC. The V gene is TRBV29-1, the J gene TRBJ2-7; 8 bases fit TRBD2. This CDR3 is built from 12 residues. Germline CDR1 SQVTM, CDR2 ANQGSEA.

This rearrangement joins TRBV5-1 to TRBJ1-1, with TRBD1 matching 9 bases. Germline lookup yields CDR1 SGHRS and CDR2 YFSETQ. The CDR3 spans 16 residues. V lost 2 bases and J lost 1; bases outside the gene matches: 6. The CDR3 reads CASSLETGGTNTEAFF. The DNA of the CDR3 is TGCGCCAGCAGCTTAGAGACAGGGGGTACGAACACTGAAGCTTTCTTT.

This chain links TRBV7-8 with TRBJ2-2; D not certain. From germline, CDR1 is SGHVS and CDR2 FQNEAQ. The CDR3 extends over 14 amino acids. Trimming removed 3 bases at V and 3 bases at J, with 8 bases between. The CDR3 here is CASSLAVDTGELFF. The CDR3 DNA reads TGTGCCAGCAGCTTGGCCGTCGACACCGGGGAGCTGTTTTTT.

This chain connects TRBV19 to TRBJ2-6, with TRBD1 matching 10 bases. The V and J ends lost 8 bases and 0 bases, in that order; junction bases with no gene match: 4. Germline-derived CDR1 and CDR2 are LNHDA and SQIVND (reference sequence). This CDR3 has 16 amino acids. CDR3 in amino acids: CASSTGGFSGANVLTF. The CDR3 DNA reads TGTGCCAGTTCGACAGGGGGCTTCTCTGGGGCCAACGTCCTGACTTTC.

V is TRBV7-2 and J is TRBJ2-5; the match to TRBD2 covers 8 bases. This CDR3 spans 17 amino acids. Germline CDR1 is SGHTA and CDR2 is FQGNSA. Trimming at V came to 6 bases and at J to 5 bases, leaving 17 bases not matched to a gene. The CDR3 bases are TGTGCCAGCAGTCCACGACTAGCGAACAAGGGAGGGGAGACCCAGTACTTC. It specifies CASSPRLANKGGETQYF. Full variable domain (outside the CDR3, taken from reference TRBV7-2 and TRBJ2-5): GAGVSQSPSNKVTEKGKDVELRCDPISGHTALYWYRQSLGQGLEFLIYFQGNSAPDKSGLPSDRFSAERTGGSVSTLTIQRTQQEDSAVYLCASSPRLANKGGETQYFGPGTRLLVL.

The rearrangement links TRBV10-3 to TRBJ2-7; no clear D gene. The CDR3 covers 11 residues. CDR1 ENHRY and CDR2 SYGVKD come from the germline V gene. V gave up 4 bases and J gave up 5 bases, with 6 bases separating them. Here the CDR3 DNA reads TGTGCCATCAGTGTAGCAGACGAGCAGTACTTC. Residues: CAISVADEQYF.

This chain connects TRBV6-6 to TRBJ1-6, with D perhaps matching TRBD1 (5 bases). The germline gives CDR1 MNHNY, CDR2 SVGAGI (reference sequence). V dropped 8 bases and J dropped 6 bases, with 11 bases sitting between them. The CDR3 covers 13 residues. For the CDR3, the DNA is TGTGCCAGCTCCCCCCAGGGTAATTCACCCCTCCACTTT. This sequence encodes CASSPQGNSPLHF.

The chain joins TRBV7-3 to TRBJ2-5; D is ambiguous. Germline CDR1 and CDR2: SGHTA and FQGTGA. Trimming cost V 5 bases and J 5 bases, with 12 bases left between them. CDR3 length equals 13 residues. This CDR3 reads CASSASQRETQYF. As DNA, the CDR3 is TGTGCCAGCAGCGCTAGTCAGAGGGAGACCCAGTACTTC. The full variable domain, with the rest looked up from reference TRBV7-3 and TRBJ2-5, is GAGVSQTPSNKVTEKGKYVELRCDPISGHTALYWYRQSLGQGPEFLIYFQGTGAADDSGLPNDRFFAVRPEGSVSTLKIQRTERGDSAVYLCASSASQRETQYFGPGTRLLVL.

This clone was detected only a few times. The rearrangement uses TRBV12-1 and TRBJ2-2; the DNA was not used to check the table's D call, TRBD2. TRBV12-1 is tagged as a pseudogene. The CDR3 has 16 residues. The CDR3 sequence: CASRPFPGRGTGELFF. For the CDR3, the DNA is TGTGCCAGCAGGCCATTCCCCGGGAGAGGGACCGGGGAGCTGTTTTTT.

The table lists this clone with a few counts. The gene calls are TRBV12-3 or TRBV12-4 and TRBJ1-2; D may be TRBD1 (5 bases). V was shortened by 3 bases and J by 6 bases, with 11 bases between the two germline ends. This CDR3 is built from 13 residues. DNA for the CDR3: TGTGCCAGCAGTTTCTGGGGGAGGGATGGCTACACCTTC. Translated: CASSFWGRDGYTF.

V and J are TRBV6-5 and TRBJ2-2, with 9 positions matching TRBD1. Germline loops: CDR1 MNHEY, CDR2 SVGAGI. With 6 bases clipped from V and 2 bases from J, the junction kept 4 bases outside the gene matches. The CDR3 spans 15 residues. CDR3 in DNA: TGTGCCAGCAGGCCCACAGGGGGCAACACCGGGGAGCTGTTTTTT. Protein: CASRPTGGNTGELFF.

The CDR3 sequence is CASNPGVVVNTEAFF. In DNA, the CDR3 is TGTGCCAGTAACCCAGGGGTGGTAGTGAACACTGAAGCTTTCTTT. The chain links TRBV19 to TRBJ1-1, with D possibly being TRBD1 (6 bases). V lost 7 bases and J 0 bases, leaving 15 bases between the germline ends. CDR1 LNHDA and CDR2 SQIVND come from the germline V gene (reference sequence). CDR3 length: 15 amino acids.

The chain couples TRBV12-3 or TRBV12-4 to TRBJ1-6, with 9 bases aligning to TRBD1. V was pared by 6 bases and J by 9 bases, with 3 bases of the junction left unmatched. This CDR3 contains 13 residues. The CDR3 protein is CASRDRGISPLHF. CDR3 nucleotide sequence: TGTGCCAGCAGAGACAGGGGGATTTCACCCCTCCACTTT.

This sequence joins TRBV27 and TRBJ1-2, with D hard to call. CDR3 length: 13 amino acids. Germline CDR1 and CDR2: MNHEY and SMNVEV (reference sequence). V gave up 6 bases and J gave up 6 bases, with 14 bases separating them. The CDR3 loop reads CASSLMASHGYTF. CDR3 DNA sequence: TGTGCCAGCAGCCTTATGGCTTCCCATGGCTACACCTTC.

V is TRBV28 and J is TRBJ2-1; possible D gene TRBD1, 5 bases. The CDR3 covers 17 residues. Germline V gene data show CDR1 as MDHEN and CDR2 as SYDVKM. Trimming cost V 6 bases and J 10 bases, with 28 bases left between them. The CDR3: CASRHRKAGRSIIEQFF. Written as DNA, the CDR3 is TGTGCCAGCAGACACAGGAAGGCAGGGCGGTCAATTATCGAGCAGTTCTTC.

CDR3 region: CASSRGKTYNEQFF. As DNA, the CDR3 is TGTGCCAGCAGCCGCGGGAAGACCTACAATGAGCAGTTCTTC. The V and J genes are TRBV6-2 or TRBV6-3 and TRBJ2-1; D possibly corresponds to TRBD2 (6 bases). The germline V gene encodes CDR1 MNHEY and CDR2 SVGEGT. This CDR3 contains 14 residues. V lost 6 bases to trimming and J lost 2 bases, with 11 bases between them.

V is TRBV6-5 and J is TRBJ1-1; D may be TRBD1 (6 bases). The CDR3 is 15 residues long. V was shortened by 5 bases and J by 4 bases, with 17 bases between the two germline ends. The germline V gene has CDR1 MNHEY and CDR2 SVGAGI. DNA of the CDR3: TGTGCCAGCAGTACCAGGACAGCCCAGGTCACTGAAGCTTTCTTT. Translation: CASSTRTAQVTEAFF.